This T cell receptor (beta chain) was captured by sequencing in a study of cytomegalovirus exposure and HLA in healthy donors. V was cut by 0 bases and J by 6 bases, with 8 bases left in between. CDR1 is SGDLS, CDR2 YYNGEE, per germline. The CDR3 contains 13 residues. Comment on this clone: Its specificity is not known.

Donors showed nominal health when sampled, although they likely had unrecorded immune exposures. Notes on the study in general: Clonal expansion was found to be greater in HLA-associated TCR beta chains than in equally common others in a later analysis. TCR beta sequences reportedly predicted most subjects' HLA-A and HLA-B alleles accurately. A later analysis linked a missense DCLRE1C variant to TCR beta V- and J-gene trimming.

It was with 60 Vbeta and 13 Jbeta primers that the PCR ran. Sequencing was performed with immunoSEQ multiplex PCR; in TCRdb, only in-frame clones are kept and a portion is missing. This table has about 59,000 clones, 80% appearing once. This TCR was recovered from a woman in her thirties or forties in good health and CMV-seronegative. The specimen sequenced was PBMCs. The chain is built from TRBV9 and TRBJ2-3; D might be TRBD2 (6 bases). The CDR3 DNA sequence: TGTGCCAGCAGCGTAGCGGAGGGGGATACGCAGTATTTT. It yields the protein CASSVAEGDTQYF.